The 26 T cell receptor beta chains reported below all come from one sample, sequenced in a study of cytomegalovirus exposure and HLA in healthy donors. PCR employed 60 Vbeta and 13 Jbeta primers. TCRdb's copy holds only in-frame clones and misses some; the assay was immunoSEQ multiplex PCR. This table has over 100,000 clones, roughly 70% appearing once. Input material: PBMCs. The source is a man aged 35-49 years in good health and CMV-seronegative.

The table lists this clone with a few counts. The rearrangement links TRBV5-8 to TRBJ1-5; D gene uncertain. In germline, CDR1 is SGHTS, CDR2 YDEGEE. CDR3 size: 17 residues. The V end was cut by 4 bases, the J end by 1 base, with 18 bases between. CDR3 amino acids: CASSPAGGYRSNQPQHF. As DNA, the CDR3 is TGTGCCAGCAGCCCAGCAGGCGGGTATCGGAGCAATCAGCCCCAGCATTTT.

CDR3 bases: TGTGCCACCAGCAGAGGTCAGGCGGGGGGATTCGGCAATCAGCCCCAGCATTTT. This gives the protein CATSRGQAGGFGNQPQHF. This sequence joins TRBV15 and TRBJ1-5; tentatively, D is TRBD1 (5 bases). CDR1 and CDR2 from the germline V gene are LNHNV and YYDKDF (reference sequence). This CDR3 has 18 amino acids. With 1 base removed from V and 2 bases from J, the gap between germline ends came to 18 bases.

The CDR3 loop is CASSAGTNGYEQYF. The CDR3 DNA is TGTGCCAGCAGTGCGGGAACCAATGGCTACGAGCAGTACTTC. V gene TRBV2 combines with J gene TRBJ2-7; perhaps TRBD2 as D (5 bases). Germline CDR1 and CDR2: SNHLY and FYNNEI. CDR3 length: 14 residues. Trimming removed 4 bases from V and 3 bases from J, with 13 bases in between.

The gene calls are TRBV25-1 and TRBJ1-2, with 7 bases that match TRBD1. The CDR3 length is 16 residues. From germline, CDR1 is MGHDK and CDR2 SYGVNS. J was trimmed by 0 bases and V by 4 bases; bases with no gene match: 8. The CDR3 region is CASSGVGGGPNYGYTF. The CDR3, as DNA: TGTGCCAGCAGTGGTGTAGGGGGCGGCCCTAACTATGGCTACACCTTC.

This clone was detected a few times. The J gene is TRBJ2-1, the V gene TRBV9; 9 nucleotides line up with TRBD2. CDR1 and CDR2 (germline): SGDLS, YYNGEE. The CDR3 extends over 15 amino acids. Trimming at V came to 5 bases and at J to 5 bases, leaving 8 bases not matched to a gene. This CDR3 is CASSLSGGDNNEQFF. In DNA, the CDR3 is TGTGCCAGCAGTCTTAGCGGGGGCGATAACAATGAGCAGTTCTTC.

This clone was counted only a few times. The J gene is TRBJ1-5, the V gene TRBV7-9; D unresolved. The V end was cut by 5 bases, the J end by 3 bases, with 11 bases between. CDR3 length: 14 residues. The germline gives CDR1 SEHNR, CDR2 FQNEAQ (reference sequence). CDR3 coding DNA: TGTGCCAGCAGCGCCGGACTCAACAATCAGCCCCAGCATTTT. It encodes CASSAGLNNQPQHF.

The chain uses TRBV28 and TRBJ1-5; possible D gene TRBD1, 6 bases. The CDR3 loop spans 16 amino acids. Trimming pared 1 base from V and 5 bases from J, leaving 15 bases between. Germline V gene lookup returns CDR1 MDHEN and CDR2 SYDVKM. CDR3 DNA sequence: TGTGCCAGCAGTTTATCGATAAACAGGGACCATCAGCCCCAGCATTTT. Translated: CASSLSINRDHQPQHF. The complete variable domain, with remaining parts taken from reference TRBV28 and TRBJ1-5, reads DVKVTQSSRYLVKRTGEKVFLECVQDMDHENMFWYRQDPGLGLRLIYFSYDVKMKEKGDIPEGYSVSREKKERFSLILESASTNQTSMYLCASSLSINRDHQPQHFGDGTRLSIL.

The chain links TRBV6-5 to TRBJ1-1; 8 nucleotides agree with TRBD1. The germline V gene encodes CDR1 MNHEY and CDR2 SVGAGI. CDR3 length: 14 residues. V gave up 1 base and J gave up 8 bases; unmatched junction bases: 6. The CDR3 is CASSYFGQGVEAFF. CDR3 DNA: TGTGCCAGCAGTTACTTCGGACAGGGTGTGGAAGCTTTCTTT.

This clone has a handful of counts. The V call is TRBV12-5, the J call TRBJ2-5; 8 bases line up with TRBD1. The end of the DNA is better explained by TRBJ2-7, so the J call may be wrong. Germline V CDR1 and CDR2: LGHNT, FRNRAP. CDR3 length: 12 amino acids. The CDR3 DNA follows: TGTGCTAGTGGTTTACAGGGGGGCGAGCAGTACTTC. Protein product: CASGLQGGEQYF.

CDR3 amino acids: CASSPIGSGGFQETQYF. The CDR3 DNA reads as TGTGCCAGCTCACCAATCGGTAGCGGGGGATTTCAAGAGACCCAGTACTTC. The chain recombines TRBV18 with TRBJ2-5, with 9 bases matching TRBD2. The V segment lost 2 bases and the J segment 2 bases; nucleotides outside the gene matches: 9. There are 17 residues in the CDR3. Germline CDR1 and CDR2: KGHSH and LQKENI.

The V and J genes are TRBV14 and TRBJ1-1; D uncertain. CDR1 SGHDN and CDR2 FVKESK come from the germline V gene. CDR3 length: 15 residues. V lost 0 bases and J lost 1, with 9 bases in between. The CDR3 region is CASSQEWPKNTEAFF. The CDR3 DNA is TGTGCCAGCAGCCAAGAATGGCCGAAGAACACTGAAGCTTTCTTT.

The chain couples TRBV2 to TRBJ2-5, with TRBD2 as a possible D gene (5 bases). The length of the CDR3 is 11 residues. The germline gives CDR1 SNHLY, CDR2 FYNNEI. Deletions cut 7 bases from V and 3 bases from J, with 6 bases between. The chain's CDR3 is CASTREETQYF. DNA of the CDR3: TGTGCCAGCACGCGGGAAGAGACCCAGTACTTC.

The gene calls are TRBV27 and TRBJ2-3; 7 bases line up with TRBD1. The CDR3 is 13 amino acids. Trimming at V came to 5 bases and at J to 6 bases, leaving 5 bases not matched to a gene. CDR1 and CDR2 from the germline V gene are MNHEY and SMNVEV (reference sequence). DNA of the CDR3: TGTGCCAGCAGTGTATACAGGGGTGATACGCAGTATTTT. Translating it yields CASSVYRGDTQYF.

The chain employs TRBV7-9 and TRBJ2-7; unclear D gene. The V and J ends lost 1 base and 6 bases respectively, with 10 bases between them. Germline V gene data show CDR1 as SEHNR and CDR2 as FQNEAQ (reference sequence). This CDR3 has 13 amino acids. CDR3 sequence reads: CASSLGAPSEQYF. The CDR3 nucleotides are TGTGCCAGCAGCTTAGGGGCCCCAAGCGAGCAGTACTTC.

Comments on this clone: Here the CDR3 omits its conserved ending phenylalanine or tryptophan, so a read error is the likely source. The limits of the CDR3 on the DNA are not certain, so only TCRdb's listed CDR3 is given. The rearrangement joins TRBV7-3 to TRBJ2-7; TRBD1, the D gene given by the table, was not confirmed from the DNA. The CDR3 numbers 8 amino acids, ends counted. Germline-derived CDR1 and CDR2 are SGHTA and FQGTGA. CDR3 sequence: CARTTGGN.

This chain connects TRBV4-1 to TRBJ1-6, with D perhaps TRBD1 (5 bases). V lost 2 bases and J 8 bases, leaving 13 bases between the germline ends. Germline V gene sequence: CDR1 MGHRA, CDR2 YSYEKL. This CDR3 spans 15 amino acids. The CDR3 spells CASSQPSGGYSPLHF. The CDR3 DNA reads TGCGCCAGCAGCCAACCCTCGGGGGGGTATTCACCCCTCCACTTT.

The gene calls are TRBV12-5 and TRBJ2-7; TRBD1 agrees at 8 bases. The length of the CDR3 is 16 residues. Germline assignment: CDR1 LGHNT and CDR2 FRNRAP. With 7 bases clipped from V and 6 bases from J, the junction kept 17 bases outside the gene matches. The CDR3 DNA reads TGTGCTAGTGAAGGACAGGGCAATAGGCGGTTTTTCGAGCAGTACTTC. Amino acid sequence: CASEGQGNRRFFEQYF.

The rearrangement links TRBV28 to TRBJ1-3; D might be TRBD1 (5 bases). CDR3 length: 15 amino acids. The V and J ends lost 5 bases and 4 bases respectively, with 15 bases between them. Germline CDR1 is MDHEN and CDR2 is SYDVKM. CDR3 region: CASSGGAETGNTIYF. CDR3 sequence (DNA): TGTGCCAGCAGTGGCGGGGCTGAAACAGGAAACACCATATATTTT.

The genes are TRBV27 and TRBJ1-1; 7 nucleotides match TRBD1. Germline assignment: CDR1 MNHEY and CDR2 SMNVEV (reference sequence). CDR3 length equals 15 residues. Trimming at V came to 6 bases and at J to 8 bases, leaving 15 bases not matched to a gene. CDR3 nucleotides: TGTGCCAGCAGCTCACTGGGCCGAAGGACAGGCGAAGCTTTCTTT. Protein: CASSSLGRRTGEAFF.

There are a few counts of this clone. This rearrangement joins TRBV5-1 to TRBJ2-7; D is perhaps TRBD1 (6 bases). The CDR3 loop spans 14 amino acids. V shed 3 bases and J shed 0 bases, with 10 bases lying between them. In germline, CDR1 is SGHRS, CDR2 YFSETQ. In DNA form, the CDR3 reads TGCGCCAGCAGCTCCCAGGGGTTCTCCTACGAGCAGTACTTC. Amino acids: CASSSQGFSYEQYF.

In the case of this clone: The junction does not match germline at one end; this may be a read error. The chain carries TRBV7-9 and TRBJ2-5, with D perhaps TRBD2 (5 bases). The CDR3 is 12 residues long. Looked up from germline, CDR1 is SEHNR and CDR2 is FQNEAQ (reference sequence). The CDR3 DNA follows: TGTTCCAGCAGCTTCACGGAGGCGACCCAGTACTTC. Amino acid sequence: CSSSFTEATQYF.

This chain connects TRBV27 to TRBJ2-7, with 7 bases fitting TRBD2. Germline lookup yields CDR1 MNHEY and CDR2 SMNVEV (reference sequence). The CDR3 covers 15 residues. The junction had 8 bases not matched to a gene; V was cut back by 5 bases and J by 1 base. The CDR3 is CASSQSLATSYEQYF. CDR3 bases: TGTGCCAGCAGTCAATCACTAGCGACTTCCTACGAGCAGTACTTC.

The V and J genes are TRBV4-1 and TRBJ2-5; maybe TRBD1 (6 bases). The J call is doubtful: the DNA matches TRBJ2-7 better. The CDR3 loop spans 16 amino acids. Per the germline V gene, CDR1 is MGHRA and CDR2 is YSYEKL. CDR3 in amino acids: CASSSRSGTLIDEQYF. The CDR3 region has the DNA TGCGCCAGCAGCTCACGATCCGGGACATTAATCGACGAGCAGTACTTC.

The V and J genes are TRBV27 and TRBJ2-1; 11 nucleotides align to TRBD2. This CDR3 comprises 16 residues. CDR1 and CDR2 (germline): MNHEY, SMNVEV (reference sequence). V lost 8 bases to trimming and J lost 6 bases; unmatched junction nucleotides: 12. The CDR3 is CASGKPGLADFNEQFF. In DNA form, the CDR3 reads TGTGCCAGCGGGAAACCGGGACTAGCGGACTTCAATGAGCAGTTCTTC.

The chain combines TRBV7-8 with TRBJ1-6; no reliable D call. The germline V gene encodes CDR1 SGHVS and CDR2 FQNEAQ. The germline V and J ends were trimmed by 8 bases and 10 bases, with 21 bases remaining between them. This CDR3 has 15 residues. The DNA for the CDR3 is TGTGCCAGCCGTCCCCACGAGGATGGTGGGTCACCCCTCCACTTT. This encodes CASRPHEDGGSPLHF.

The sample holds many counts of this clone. CDR3 DNA sequence: TGTGCCAGCAGGAGGACAGTGGAGCCTAACGAGCAGTACTTC. Translating gives CASRRTVEPNEQYF. The chain combines TRBV6-5 with TRBJ2-7; possible D gene TRBD1, 6 bases. The germline V and J ends were trimmed by 6 bases and 5 bases, with 17 bases remaining between them. Germline CDR1 reads MNHEY; CDR2 reads SVGAGI. This CDR3 is 14 amino acids long.